This note documents a single T cell receptor beta chain sequence. Generated by immunoSEQ multiplex PCR, the TCRdb table keeps only in-frame clones and is missing some. The sample has more than 400 clones, roughly 35% seen once; the top ten hold roughly 15%. In germline, CDR1 is LNHDA, CDR2 SQIVND (reference sequence). This CDR3 has 17 residues. V was trimmed by 5 bases and J by 3 bases, leaving 22 bases between them. This entry is derived from a study of PD-L1 blockade in urothelial cancer. Study details: Male sex and bladder-origin urothelial cancer characterized about 90% of the roughly 30 patients.

Sequenced here: tumor tissue, sampled before atezolizumab (anti-PD-L1) treatment. The chain uses TRBV19 and TRBJ1-2; D remains ambiguous. The TCR sequence derives from a man aged 60-69 years with urothelial cancer. This chain's CDR3 is CASSDGIFRNVDYGYTF. Written as DNA, the CDR3 is TGTGCCAGTAGTGACGGCATATTTCGGAACGTCGACTATGGCTACACCTTC.